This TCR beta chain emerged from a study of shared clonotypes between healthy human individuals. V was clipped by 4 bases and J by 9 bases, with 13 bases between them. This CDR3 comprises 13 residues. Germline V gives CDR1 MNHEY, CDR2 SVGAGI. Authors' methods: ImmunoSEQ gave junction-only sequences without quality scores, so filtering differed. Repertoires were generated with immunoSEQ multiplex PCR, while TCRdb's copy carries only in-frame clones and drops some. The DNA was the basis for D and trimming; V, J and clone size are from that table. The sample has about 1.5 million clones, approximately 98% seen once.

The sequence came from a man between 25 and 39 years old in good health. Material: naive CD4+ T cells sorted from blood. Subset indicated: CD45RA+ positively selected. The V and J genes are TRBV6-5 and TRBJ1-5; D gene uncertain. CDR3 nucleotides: TGTGCCAGCAGTTCCGTTCTTTCGGGGCCCCAGCATTTT. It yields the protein CASSSVLSGPQHF.